This T cell receptor (beta chain) was observed in a study of CD8+ T cells in alopecia areata (dated by TCRdb to between 2018 and 2020). For the study in its entirety: The treated patients took part in an open-label pilot trial in which moderate-to-severe alopecia areata was treated with oral tofacitinib at 5 to 10 mg twice daily. Patients stayed on tofacitinib for 6 to 18 months and then had 6 months of follow-up off drug so that delayed response and recurrence could be assessed. In treated patients, disease severity was measured using the SALT score, which gives the percentage of scalp surface area affected. In both human patients and the C3H/HeJ mouse model, the study applied high-throughput TCRbeta sequencing to look at T cell clonal expansion in alopecia areata. In humans, TCRbeta sequencing was performed on scalp tissue and on sorted CD4+ and CD8+ peripheral blood T cells from healthy controls and from patients with patchy or totalis/universalis alopecia areata. Patients on tofacitinib were biopsied at baseline and after 4 and 24 weeks of treatment, and several of the patients also had a later scalp biopsy. Scalp clonality was compared among normal scalp (n=4), patchy alopecia areata scalp (n=8), and alopecia totalis/universalis scalp (n=8). RNA came from the PAXgene miRNA kit for fixed scalp, the miRNeasy kit for PBMCs, and the RNeasy kit for mouse skin. Amplification of TCRbeta CDR3 regions was done by immunoSEQ multiplex PCR using 35 Vbeta forward primers and 13 Jbeta reverse primers. Results the study describes overall, beyond this receptor: Compared with normal scalp, lesional scalp had higher clonality and more expanded CD8+ clones, particularly in alopecia totalis/universalis, a pattern that suggests antigenic drive. Many expanded lesional clones were found to persist in scalp and blood during tofacitinib treatment, and relapse after treatment cessation may be partly explained by this persistence. Scalp TCR repertoire analysis is complicated because resident alphabeta T cells in normal human skin are also sequenced, whereas mouse skin is dominated by gammadelta T cells. Because the treated cohort was small and had only one nonresponder, larger studies are needed to examine links between baseline CD8+ expansion and response. With tofacitinib, both scalp clonality and the number of expanded CD8+ clones among the top 100 scalp clones went down significantly. Shared TCR sequences between patients were less evident than in mice, which may be partly attributable to HLA diversity in the patient population.

The sample's time point label, in plain terms: 24 weeks on oral tofacitinib. What this sample's treatment or condition label stands for: oral pan-JAK inhibitor, 5-10 mg twice daily. From alopecia areata patients, peripheral blood was collected along with lesional scalp punch biopsies. PBMCs were isolated by density centrifugation and stained for CD3, CD4 and CD8, after which CD4+ and CD8+ T cells were sorted on a FACSAria. Libraries were made using the immunoSEQ multiplex PCR assay. RNA was extracted from all samples and reverse transcribed into cDNA, which served as template for TCR sequencing. SuperScript III was used to make first-strand cDNA, primed with a 2:1 mix of oligo-dT and random hexamers. A synthetic immune receptor repertoire was used to measure amplification bias, and any remaining bias was corrected computationally. For the original study's pipeline: After raw reads were preprocessed to remove errors, the CDR3 was defined following IMGT conventions as running from the conserved cysteine to phenylalanine. Clonality was calculated as 1 minus Shannon entropy normalized by log2 of the number of productive unique TCRs. CD4 or CD8 identity of scalp clones was inferred by cross-referencing scalp TCRbeta sequences with sorted blood CD4 and CD8 repertoires. Not all clones reach the TCRdb copy of this immuneACCESS table, which keeps in-frame sequences only. Checked studies attribute under half of the gap to unresolved V genes and leave the rest unexplained. The V and J calls and clone size come from that table; D and trimming were worked out from the DNA. For this sample the table gives around 190,000 clones, of which approximately 57% were detected only once. The ten top clones hold 0.95% to 1.1% of the sample.

A word on this clone: Its antigen is currently not known. There are no base qualities to consult, and no much larger clone falls within one base.

The sample consisted of CD4+ T cells sorted from blood, taken at week 24, from a patient treated with tofacitinib. This receptor was obtained from a human donor with alopecia areata.

The encoded CDR3 is CASSERTSPLHF. The DNA sequence reads TGTGCCAGCAGTGAACGGACATCACCCCTCCACTTT. The chain was built from TRBV25-1 and TRBJ1-6; TRBD1 might be the D gene, on 5 matching bases. Taken from cysteine to phenylalanine, the CDR3 has 12 residues. Only CDR3 DNA is held: 36 bases, read in frame from base 1. V and J are truncated by 2 bases and 10 bases respectively, leaving an intervening sequence of 6 bases. CDR1 and CDR2 are read off the germline V gene as MGHDK and SYGVNS. This CDR3, with the reference TRBV25-1 and TRBJ1-6 proteins standing in past its ends, gives the full variable domain EADIYQTPRYLVIGTGKKITLECSQTMGHDKMYWYQQDPGMELHLIHYSYGVNSTEKGDLSSESTVSRIRTEHFPLTLESARPSHTSQYLCASSERTSPLHFGNGTRLTVT.